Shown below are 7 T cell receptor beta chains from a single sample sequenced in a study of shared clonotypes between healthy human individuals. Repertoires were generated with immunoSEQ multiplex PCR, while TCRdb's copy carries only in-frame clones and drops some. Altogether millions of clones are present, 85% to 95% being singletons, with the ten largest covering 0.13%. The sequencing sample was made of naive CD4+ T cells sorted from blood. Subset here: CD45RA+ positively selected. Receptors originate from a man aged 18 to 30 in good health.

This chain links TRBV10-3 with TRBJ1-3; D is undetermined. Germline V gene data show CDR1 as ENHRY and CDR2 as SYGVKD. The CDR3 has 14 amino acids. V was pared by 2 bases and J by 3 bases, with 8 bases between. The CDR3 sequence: CAISEGVLGNTIYF. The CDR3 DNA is TGTGCCATCAGTGAGGGGGTCCTTGGAAACACCATATATTTT.

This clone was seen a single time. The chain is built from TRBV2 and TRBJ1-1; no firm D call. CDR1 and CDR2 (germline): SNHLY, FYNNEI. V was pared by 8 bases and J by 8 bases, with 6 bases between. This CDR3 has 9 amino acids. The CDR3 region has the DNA TGTGCCAGCGGGGTAGAAGCTTTCTTT. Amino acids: CASGVEAFF. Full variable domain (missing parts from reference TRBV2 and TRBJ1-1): EPEVTQTPSHQVTQMGQEVILRCVPISNHLYFYWYRQILGQKVEFLVSFYNNEISEKSEIFDDQFSVERPDGSNFTLKIRSTKLEDSAMYFCASGVEAFFGQGTRLTVV.

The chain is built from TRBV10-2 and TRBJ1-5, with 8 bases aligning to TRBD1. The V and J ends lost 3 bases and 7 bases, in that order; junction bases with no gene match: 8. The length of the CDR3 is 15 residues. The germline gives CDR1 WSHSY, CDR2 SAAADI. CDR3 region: CASSDPGQGGQPQHF. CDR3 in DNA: TGCGCCAGCAGTGATCCCGGACAGGGCGGCCAGCCCCAGCATTTT.

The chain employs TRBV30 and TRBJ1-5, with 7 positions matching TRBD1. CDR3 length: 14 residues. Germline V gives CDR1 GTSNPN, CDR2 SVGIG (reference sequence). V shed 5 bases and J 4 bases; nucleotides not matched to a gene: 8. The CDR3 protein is CAWQEQGGNQPQHF. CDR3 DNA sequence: TGTGCCTGGCAGGAGCAGGGGGGGAATCAGCCCCAGCATTTT.

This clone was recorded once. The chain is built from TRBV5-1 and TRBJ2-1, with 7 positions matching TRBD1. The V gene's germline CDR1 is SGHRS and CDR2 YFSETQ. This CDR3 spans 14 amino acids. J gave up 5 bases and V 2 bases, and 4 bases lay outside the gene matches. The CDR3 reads CASSLPGQNNEQFF. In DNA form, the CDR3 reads TGCGCCAGCAGCTTACCGGGACAGAACAATGAGCAGTTCTTC.

The CDR3, as DNA: TGCAGCGTTGAAGTTGGGGGAAACAATGAGCAGTTCTTC. Translated, it gives CSVEVGGNNEQFF. The rearrangement links TRBV29-1 to TRBJ2-1, with D tentatively TRBD1 or TRBD2 (5 bases each). The CDR3 runs 13 residues. V was trimmed by 1 base and J by 5 bases, leaving 9 bases between them. Germline V gene data show CDR1 as SQVTM and CDR2 as ANQGSEA.

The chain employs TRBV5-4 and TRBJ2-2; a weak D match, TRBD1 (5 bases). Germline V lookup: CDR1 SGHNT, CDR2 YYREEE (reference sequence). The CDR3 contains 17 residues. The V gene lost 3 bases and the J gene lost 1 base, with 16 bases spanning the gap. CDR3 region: CASSSELGARNTGELFF. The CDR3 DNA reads TGTGCCAGCAGCTCGGAGCTAGGGGCGCGGAACACCGGGGAGCTGTTTTTT.